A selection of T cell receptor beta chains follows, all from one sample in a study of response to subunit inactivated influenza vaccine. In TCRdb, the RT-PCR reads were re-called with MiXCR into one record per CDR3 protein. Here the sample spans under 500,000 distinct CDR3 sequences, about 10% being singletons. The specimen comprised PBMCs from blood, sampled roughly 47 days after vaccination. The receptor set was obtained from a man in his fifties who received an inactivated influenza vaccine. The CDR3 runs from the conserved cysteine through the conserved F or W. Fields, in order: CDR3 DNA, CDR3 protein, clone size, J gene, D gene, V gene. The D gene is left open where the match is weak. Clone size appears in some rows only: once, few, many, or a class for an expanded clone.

TGTGCCAGCAGTCTTGAGGGGAAACGCAATCAGCCCCAGCATTTT	CASSLEGKRNQPQHF	few	TRBJ1-5	-	TRBV28
TGTGCCAGCAGCCAAGAAAGAGGAGGCTACACCTTC	CASSQERGGYTF	-	TRBJ1-2	-	TRBV3-1
TGTGCCAGCAGGGAGGGGCCTCTGAACACTGAAGCTTTCTTT	CASREGPLNTEAFF	-	TRBJ1-1	-	TRBV6-1
TGTGCCAGCAGCTTAGGCCCCGGGACAGGGATCGATGAGCAGTTCTTC	CASSLGPGTGIDEQFF	few	TRBJ2-1	TRBD1	TRBV7-8
TGTGCCAGCAGCCCGACCGGGGAGAATGGCTACACCTTC	CASSPTGENGYTF	-	TRBJ1-2	-	TRBV7-9
TGTGCCAGCAGTTTACGGACCATCTCCTACGAGCAGTACTTC	CASSLRTISYEQYF	many	TRBJ2-7	-	TRBV12-3/TRBV12-4
TGCAGCGTTGCGTTGGAGACCCAGTACTTC	CSVALETQYF	many	TRBJ2-5	-	TRBV29-1
TGTGCCAGCAGCCAAGACTCCTTCTTGGATACCCAGTACTTC	CASSQDSFLDTQYF	-	TRBJ2-5	-	TRBV14
TGCGCCAGCAGCCAAGACGGATACATCGGACTTAAACCCCAATTCTTC	CASSQDGYIGLKPQFF	-	TRBJ2-1	-	TRBV4-1
TGTGCCAGTAGCCCACGTCCGGGTTACGAGCAGTACTTC	CASSPRPGYEQYF	few	TRBJ2-7	-	TRBV19
TGTGCCACCAGTGACCTTGAAGAGACCCAGTACTTC	CATSDLEETQYF	few	TRBJ2-5	-	TRBV24-1
TGCAGTGACAACCGGAATGAGCAGTTCTTC	CSDNRNEQFF	-	TRBJ2-1	-	TRBV20-1
TGCAGTGCTAGAGGCCGGACTAGCGGGGATTTGTATACGCAGTATTTT	CSARGRTSGDLYTQYF	few	TRBJ2-3	TRBD2	TRBV20-1
TGTGCCTGGAGGACGCCGGGACCTTGGAATAATTCACCCCTCCACTTT	CAWRTPGPWNNSPLHF	-	TRBJ1-6	-	TRBV30
TGTGCCAGCACCCCAATCATTGTAGGGGGGGGTAATGAAAAACTGTTTTTT	CASTPIIVGGGNEKLFF	-	TRBJ1-4	-	TRBV7-2
TGTGCCACCAGTGATTCGGGAGACAGGGACTACAATGAGCAGTTCTTC	CATSDSGDRDYNEQFF	-	TRBJ2-1	-	TRBV24-1
TGTGCCAGCAGCGGGGGACAGCGCTATGGCTACACCTTC	CASSGGQRYGYTF	few	TRBJ1-2	TRBD1	TRBV6-2/TRBV6-3
TGTGCCAGCACCCCGACTGGATTAACAGATACGCAGTATTTT	CASTPTGLTDTQYF	few	TRBJ2-3	-	TRBV12-3/TRBV12-4
TGTGCCAGCAGCACCCGAGGGGCTAATGAAAAACTGTTTTTT	CASSTRGANEKLFF	few	TRBJ1-4	-	TRBV12-3/TRBV12-4
TGTGCCAGCTCACGGGAAGCGTTTGCAACTAATGAAAAACTGTTTTTT	CASSREAFATNEKLFF	few	TRBJ1-4	-	TRBV18
TGTGCCAGCACCCTTCAGGGGTCCTCCTACGAGCAGTACTTC	CASTLQGSSYEQYF	few	TRBJ2-7	-	TRBV28
TGTGCCAGCAGCCTGTTGAGCCGGTCGCAGTATTTT	CASSLLSRSQYF	few	TRBJ2-3	-	TRBV14
TGTGCCAGCAGCCAAGGAGGCAGGGTGGATCAGCCCCAGCATTTT	CASSQGGRVDQPQHF	-	TRBJ1-5	-	TRBV14
TGTGCCAGCAGTCCGGTGAGGACGGCGGGGGCGGATACGCAGTATTTT	CASSPVRTAGADTQYF	many	TRBJ2-3	-	TRBV12-3/TRBV12-4
TGTGCCAGCAGAAATTACAGGAGTCAAGAGACCCAGTACTTC	CASRNYRSQETQYF	-	TRBJ2-5	-	TRBV6-2/TRBV6-3
TGTGCCAGCAGCTCCGGGACAGGCACTGAAGCTTTCTTT	CASSSGTGTEAFF	few	TRBJ1-1	TRBD1	TRBV7-9
TGTGCCAGCAGCCGACGAGGGTCCAACTACGAGCAGTACTTC	CASSRRGSNYEQYF	-	TRBJ2-7	-	TRBV28
TGTGCCAGCAGTTTAGGGCAGGGAAGGTTGGAGACCCAGTACTTC	CASSLGQGRLETQYF	many	TRBJ2-5	-	TRBV12-3/TRBV12-4
TGTGCCAGCGGACCGGGACTAGCGGGTGGTGAGCAGTTCTTC	CASGPGLAGGEQFF	few	TRBJ2-1	TRBD2	TRBV2
TGTGCCAGCAGTTTAGGGACAGTTAACTATGGCTACACCTTC	CASSLGTVNYGYTF	many	TRBJ1-2	-	TRBV12-3/TRBV12-4
TGCAGTGCTAGAAAGCTGACCTACGAGCAGTACTTC	CSARKLTYEQYF	many	TRBJ2-7	-	TRBV20-1
TGTGCCAGCAGCTTGGTCTCGGGGTTGGGGGAGACCCAGTACTTC	CASSLVSGLGETQYF	-	TRBJ2-5	-	TRBV28
TGTGCCAGCAGTTACGAAATACGGAGATTAGTATCCTACGAGCAGTACTTC	CASSYEIRRLVSYEQYF	few	TRBJ2-7	-	TRBV6-2/TRBV6-3
TGCGCCAGCAGCCAAGCCCTAGCTGCTGAGCAGTTCTTC	CASSQALAAEQFF	-	TRBJ2-1	-	TRBV4-3
TGTGCCAGCAGCTCTCCTGCTCAAAACATTCAGTACTTC	CASSSPAQNIQYF	many	TRBJ2-4	-	TRBV7-2
TGCAGTGCTAGAGTCCCCCTGGCGGGAAGCAATCAGCCCCAGCATTTT	CSARVPLAGSNQPQHF	-	TRBJ1-5	-	TRBV20-1
TGTGCCATCACCTTGGGACTAGAAAATAATGAGCAGTTCTTC	CAITLGLENNEQFF	few	TRBJ2-1	TRBD2	TRBV10-3
TGTGCCAGCTCACCACGGTCTAGCGGGGGCCCGGGAGAGACCCAGTACTTC	CASSPRSSGGPGETQYF	few	TRBJ2-5	TRBD2	TRBV18
TGTGCCAGCAGTGAGTTAGGGACCCGGGAGACCCAGTACTTC	CASSELGTRETQYF	few	TRBJ2-5	-	TRBV2
TGTGCCAGCAGTCGACCCCCAGGGGGCAGGGACGAGCAGTACTTC	CASSRPPGGRDEQYF	few	TRBJ2-7	TRBD1	TRBV12-3/TRBV12-4
TGTGCCAGCAGCCAAGCCGGACTAGCGGGACAGCAGTACTTC	CASSQAGLAGQQYF	-	TRBJ2-7	TRBD2	TRBV3-1